The next 9 T cell receptor beta chains were all read from a single sample in a study of blood T cell repertoires in COVID-19. This table comes from immunoSEQ multiplex PCR, and its TCRdb copy is limited to in-frame clones, with some not included. The sample yields approximately 130,000 clones, about four fifths seen once. Sequencing input: peripheral blood. Every receptor here comes from a human donor in a cohort sampled during active COVID-19.

The J gene is TRBJ2-7, the V gene TRBV5-1, with D maybe TRBD2 (5 bases). The germline V and J ends were trimmed by 3 bases and 4 bases, with 17 bases remaining between them. Germline values: CDR1 SGHRS, CDR2 YFSETQ. The CDR3 totals 15 residues. CDR3 in amino acids: CASSSNVDTGYEQYF. Here the CDR3 DNA reads TGCGCCAGCAGCTCGAACGTAGATACGGGATACGAGCAGTACTTC.

The gene calls are TRBV19 and TRBJ2-1, with a tentative D call TRBD2 (6 bases). Per the germline V gene, CDR1 is LNHDA and CDR2 is SQIVND (reference sequence). The length of the CDR3 is 15 residues. Between the trimmed V and J ends, which lost 4 bases and 8 bases, there was a span of 18 bases. CDR3 DNA: TGTGCCAGTAGTACACTAGCAAGGCCATTCCATGAGCAGTTCTTC. This encodes CASSTLARPFHEQFF. The full variable domain, with the rest looked up from reference TRBV19 and TRBJ2-1, is DGGITQSPKYLFRKEGQNVTLSCEQNLNHDAMYWYRQDPGQGLRLIYYSQIVNDFQKGDIAEGYSVSREKKESFPLTVTSAQKNPTAFYLCASSTLARPFHEQFFGPGTRLTVL.

The gene calls are TRBV6-6 and TRBJ2-3, with 7 bases aligning to TRBD2. The CDR3 is made up of 17 amino acids. Germline CDR1 and CDR2: MNHNY and SVGAGI (reference sequence). The trim removed 5 bases at V and 5 bases at J, leaving 16 bases unmatched. CDR3 loop: CASSPLYPAGSLDTQYF. The CDR3 nucleotides are TGTGCCAGCAGTCCTCTTTACCCAGCGGGGTCCCTAGATACGCAGTATTTT.

The chain recombines TRBV5-1 with TRBJ2-3, with TRBD2 matching over 9 bases. CDR3 size: 12 residues. J was trimmed by 10 bases and V by 4 bases; bases with no gene match: 4. The germline V gene has CDR1 SGHRS and CDR2 YFSETQ. The CDR3 sequence is CASSLGTSPQYF. The DNA for the CDR3 is TGCGCCAGCAGCCTCGGGACTAGCCCGCAGTATTTT.

This sequence joins TRBV12-3 or TRBV12-4 and TRBJ1-1; tentative D call: TRBD1 (6 bases). The CDR3 is made up of 13 amino acids. Trimming cost V 10 bases and J 2 bases, with 14 bases left between them. CDR3 DNA sequence: TGTGCCATCACACAGGGACCTAACACTGAAGCTTTCTTT. Translated: CAITQGPNTEAFF.

The chain employs TRBV19 and TRBJ2-7; TRBD2 matches 8 bases. Germline-derived CDR1 and CDR2 are LNHDA and SQIVND (reference sequence). The CDR3 contains 15 residues. V lost 6 bases to trimming and J lost 0 bases; unmatched junction nucleotides: 7. CDR3 DNA sequence: TGTGCCAGTAGCCCCGCCGGGGGGGCCTCCTACGAGCAGTACTTC. Translated, it gives CASSPAGGASYEQYF.

The J gene is TRBJ1-5, the V gene TRBV19; perhaps TRBD1 as D (5 bases). Germline values: CDR1 LNHDA, CDR2 SQIVND (reference sequence). The CDR3 runs to 15 residues. The germline V and J ends were trimmed by 7 bases and 6 bases, with 19 bases remaining between them. The CDR3 nucleotides are TGTGCCAGTATGGAAGGGGTTTTGGGATTTCAGCCCCAGCATTTT. Protein sequence: CASMEGVLGFQPQHF.

J is TRBJ1-2 and V is TRBV28; 9 positions match TRBD1. The germline CDR1 and CDR2 sequences are MDHEN and SYDVKM. V dropped 6 bases and J dropped 4; count of bases not matched to a gene: 9. The CDR3 runs 15 residues. CDR3 DNA sequence: TGTGCCAGCAGGGGTCGGGACAGGGATATCTATGGCTACACCTTC. This encodes CASRGRDRDIYGYTF.

This chain uses TRBV5-1 with TRBJ1-1, with D possibly TRBD1 on 5 matching bases. Per the germline V gene, CDR1 is SGHRS and CDR2 is YFSETQ. This CDR3 is built from 15 residues. V was cut by 3 bases and J by 1 base, with 13 bases left in between. The CDR3 DNA is TGCGCCAGCAGCTCGGACACCGGACGGAACACTGAAGCTTTCTTT. Amino acid sequence: CASSSDTGRNTEAFF.